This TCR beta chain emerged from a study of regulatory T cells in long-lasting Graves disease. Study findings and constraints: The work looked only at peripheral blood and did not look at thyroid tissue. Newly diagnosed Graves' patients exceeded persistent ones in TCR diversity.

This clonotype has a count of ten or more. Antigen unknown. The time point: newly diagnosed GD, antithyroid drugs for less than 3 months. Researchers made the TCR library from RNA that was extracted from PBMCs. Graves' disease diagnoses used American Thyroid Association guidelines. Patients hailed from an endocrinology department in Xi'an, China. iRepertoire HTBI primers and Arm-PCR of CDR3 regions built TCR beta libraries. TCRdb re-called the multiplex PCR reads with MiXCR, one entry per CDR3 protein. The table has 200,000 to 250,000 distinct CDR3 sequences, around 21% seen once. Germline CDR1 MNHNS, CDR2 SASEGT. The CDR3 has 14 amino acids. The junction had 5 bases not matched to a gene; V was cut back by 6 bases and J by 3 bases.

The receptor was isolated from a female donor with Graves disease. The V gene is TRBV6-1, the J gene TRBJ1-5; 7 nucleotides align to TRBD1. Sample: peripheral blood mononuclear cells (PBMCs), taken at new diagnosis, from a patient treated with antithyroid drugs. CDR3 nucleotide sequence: TGTGCCAGCAGGTCTGGACAGGTCAATCAGCCCCAGCATTTT. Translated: CASRSGQVNQPQHF.